Listed here are 25 T cell receptor beta chains from one sample, sequenced in a study of early T cells in non-severe SARS-CoV-2 infection. TCRdb reprocessed the 5' RACE reads via MiXCR and lists one record per CDR3 protein. The sample has 50,000 to 65,000 distinct CDR3 sequences, about an eighth seen once. Sequenced material: whole blood. Source of these receptors: an adult who was a healthcare worker with PCR-confirmed SARS-CoV-2 infection or an uninfected control (not recorded which).

This clonotype was observed a handful of times. This sequence joins TRBV20-1 and TRBJ1-2; D call uncertain. V was trimmed by 3 bases and J by 8 bases, leaving 10 bases between them. CDR1 is DFQATT and CDR2 is SNEGSKA in the germline V gene (reference sequence). The CDR3 extends over 11 amino acids. In DNA form, the CDR3 reads TGCAGTGCTAGTTATCTGGCGGGCTACACCTTC. It encodes CSASYLAGYTF.

This clonotype was recorded a few times. The chain employs TRBV6-1 and TRBJ2-5, with 12 bases aligning to TRBD2. Germline V gives CDR1 MNHNS, CDR2 SASEGT. The CDR3 totals 15 residues. Trimming cost V 6 bases and J 3 bases; bases outside gene matches: 5. The CDR3, as DNA: TGTGCCAGCAGCCATAGACTAGCGGGGGAAGAGACCCAGTACTTC. Encoded protein: CASSHRLAGEETQYF.

J is TRBJ2-3 and V is TRBV6-2 or TRBV6-3; D remains ambiguous. V lost 2 bases and J 0 bases, leaving 6 bases between the germline ends. CDR3 size: 14 residues. Germline CDR1 and CDR2: MNHEY and SVGEGT. The DNA for the CDR3 is TGTGCCAGCAGTTACCCGCTGAGCACAGATACGCAGTATTTT. Protein sequence: CASSYPLSTDTQYF.

V gene TRBV3-1 combines with J gene TRBJ1-5; D remains ambiguous. Germline V lookup: CDR1 LGHDT, CDR2 YNNKEL (reference sequence). Trimming took 4 bases from V and 3 from J, leaving 10 bases between them. The CDR3 runs 14 residues. The CDR3 nucleotides read TGTGCCAGCAGCCCCCATACGATCAATCAGCCCCAGCATTTT. Amino acids: CASSPHTINQPQHF. Looking up the rest from reference TRBV3-1 and TRBJ1-5 gives the full variable domain: DTAVSQTPKYLVTQMGNDKSIKCEQNLGHDTMYWYKQDSKKFLKIMFSYNNKELIINETVPNRFSPKSPDKAHLNLHINSLELGDSAVYFCASSPHTINQPQHFGDGTRLSIL.

This clonotype was recorded a few times. J is TRBJ2-7 and V is TRBV11-1; D call uncertain. CDR1 and CDR2 from the germline V gene are SGHAT and FQDESV (reference sequence). The CDR3 extends over 16 amino acids. V was trimmed by 6 bases and J by 2 bases, leaving 20 bases between them. This CDR3 is CASREIPHSFAYEQYF. As DNA, the CDR3 is TGTGCCAGCAGAGAAATCCCCCATAGCTTTGCCTACGAGCAGTACTTC. Using reference TRBV11-1 and TRBJ2-7 for the parts outside the CDR3, the full variable domain is EAEVAQSPRYKITEKSQAVAFWCDPISGHATLYWYRQILGQGPELLVQFQDESVVDDSQLPKDRFSAERLKGVDSTLKIQPAELGDSAMYLCASREIPHSFAYEQYFGPGTRLTVT.

Notes on this clonotype: The junction and the germline gene differ at one end; a read error may be behind it. The chain's CDR3 is CVSSRRGGADTQYF. DNA for the CDR3: TGTGTCAGTAGTAGGCGGGGGGGCGCAGATACGCAGTATTTT. The rearrangement joins TRBV19 to TRBJ2-3, with 9 nucleotides matching TRBD2. CDR1 LNHDA and CDR2 SQIVND come from the germline V gene (reference sequence). This CDR3 spans 14 amino acids.

The chain employs TRBV6-2 or TRBV6-3 and TRBJ1-2, with D possibly being TRBD1 (5 bases). CDR3 length equals 13 residues. Germline CDR1 is MNHEY and CDR2 is SVGEGT. Trimming left V 2 bases short and J 7 bases short, with 11 bases between. The CDR3 loop is CASSYEGLGGYTF. The CDR3 DNA is TGTGCCAGCAGTTACGAGGGACTAGGTGGCTACACCTTC.

The V call is TRBV20-1, the J call TRBJ1-5; 7 bases line up with TRBD1. Looked up from germline, CDR1 is DFQATT and CDR2 is SNEGSKA (reference sequence). This CDR3 has 13 amino acids. V lost 3 bases, J lost 3 bases, and 2 bases stayed unmatched. CDR3 sequence reads: CSARKGANQPQHF. CDR3 coding DNA: TGCAGTGCTAGGAAGGGGGCCAATCAGCCCCAGCATTTT.

This clonotype has more than one count but fewer than ten. The chain employs TRBV7-9 and TRBJ2-7; 8 bases map to TRBD1. This CDR3 comprises 15 residues. V was pared by 5 bases and J by 3 bases, with 9 bases of the junction left unmatched. Germline CDR1 is SEHNR and CDR2 is FQNEAQ (reference sequence). CDR3 DNA: TGTGCCAGCAGCCGATACGACAGGGGATACTACGAGCAGTACTTC. This gives the protein CASSRYDRGYYEQYF.

This clonotype was counted at least ten times. The V gene is TRBV20-1, the J gene TRBJ2-5; no clear D. From germline, CDR1 is DFQATT and CDR2 SNEGSKA (reference sequence). CDR3 size: 12 residues. V shed 6 bases and J shed 5 bases, with 13 bases lying between them. Here the CDR3 DNA reads TGCAGTGCAAATCAGGAAGAGGAGACCCAGTACTTC. Its protein is CSANQEEETQYF.

About this clonotype itself: A read error is possible here, since a much larger clone lies one base away. V usage is TRBV9 and J usage is TRBJ2-1, with D unresolved. The V end lost 4 bases, the J end lost 4 bases, and 3 bases lay between the germline ends. Germline V CDR1 and CDR2: SGDLS, YYNGEE. The CDR3 runs 11 residues. The CDR3 DNA is TGTGCCAGCAGCATGTACAATGAGCAGTTCTTC. Amino acid sequence: CASSMYNEQFF.

This clonotype has more than one count but fewer than ten. The rearrangement joins TRBV20-1 to TRBJ2-3; TRBD2 matches at 7 bases. This CDR3 has 17 residues. V dropped 3 bases and J dropped 4; count of bases not matched to a gene: 16. CDR1 is DFQATT, CDR2 SNEGSKA, per germline (reference sequence). CDR3 DNA: TGCAGTGCTAGCGGTGGTCCGAGCGGGACGAGCGCAGATACGCAGTATTTT. Translated: CSASGGPSGTSADTQYF.

The rearrangement uses TRBV19 and TRBJ1-2; possible D gene TRBD1, 6 bases. Germline loops: CDR1 LNHDA, CDR2 SQIVND (reference sequence). CDR3 length equals 13 residues. V was trimmed by 6 bases and J by 2 bases, leaving 10 bases between them. CDR3 residues: CASRNTGNYGYTF. In DNA form, the CDR3 reads TGTGCCAGTAGGAACACAGGGAACTATGGCTACACCTTC.

This clonotype was seen at least ten times. The rearrangement uses TRBV27 and TRBJ1-1; D is ambiguous. Germline V gene sequence: CDR1 MNHEY, CDR2 SMNVEV (reference sequence). V lost 2 bases, J lost 11 bases, and 15 bases lay in between. This CDR3 region has 13 residues. The CDR3 sequence: CASSLHPRVGAFF. DNA for the CDR3: TGTGCCAGCAGTTTACACCCCCGGGTTGGGGCTTTCTTT.

This clonotype was observed a few times. The chain has TRBV6-1 and TRBJ1-5; 7 nucleotides align to TRBD1. After removal of 3 bases from V and 3 bases from J, the junction contained 8 bases not matched to a gene. Germline V CDR1 and CDR2: MNHNS, SASEGT. The CDR3 is made up of 16 amino acids. CDR3 region: CASSERGGMDNQPQHF. The CDR3, as DNA: TGTGCCAGCAGTGAGAGAGGGGGCATGGACAATCAGCCCCAGCATTTT.

This clonotype was counted ten times or more. The V gene is TRBV15, the J gene TRBJ2-3; 8 positions agree with TRBD2. CDR3 length: 19 residues. CDR1 is LNHNV and CDR2 is YYDKDF in the germline V gene (reference sequence). V trimming: 0 bases; J trimming: 2 bases; junction bases outside the gene matches: 13. The CDR3 sequence: CATSREGGGSGGNTDTQYF. The CDR3 bases are TGTGCCACCAGCAGAGAAGGTGGTGGAAGCGGGGGAAACACAGATACGCAGTATTTT.

This clonotype was seen ten or more times. The chain uses TRBV12-3 or TRBV12-4 and TRBJ1-2; D remains ambiguous. This CDR3 is 13 amino acids long. V was clipped by 5 bases and J by 4 bases, with 11 bases between them. CDR3 sequence (DNA): TGTGCCAGCAGTCCATGGTACGGCTATGGCTACACCTTC. Its protein is CASSPWYGYGYTF.

This clonotype was recorded at least ten times. This chain links TRBV6-4 with TRBJ2-1; 8 nucleotides align to TRBD1. CDR3 size: 16 residues. Germline V lookup: CDR1 MRHNA, CDR2 SNTAGT. Germline trimming cut 6 bases from V and 1 base from J; bases unmatched to any gene: 8. For the CDR3, the DNA is TGTGCCAGCAGCCCATTGGACAGGGCGTCCTACAATGAGCAGTTCTTC. Its protein is CASSPLDRASYNEQFF.

This clonotype was found a few times. The rearrangement uses TRBV30 and TRBJ2-7, with D possibly TRBD2 on 6 matching bases. This CDR3 comprises 15 residues. Germline loops: CDR1 GTSNPN, CDR2 SVGIG (reference sequence). The V end lost 0 bases, the J end lost 2 bases, and 14 bases lay between the germline ends. The CDR3 region has the DNA TGTGCCTGGAGTGTCCCGGGGGTCAACACCTACGAGCAGTACTTC. Residues: CAWSVPGVNTYEQYF.

The chain combines TRBV7-6 with TRBJ1-5; 10 bases are shared with TRBD1. Germline trimming cut 10 bases from V and 5 bases from J; bases unmatched to any gene: 17. Germline V lookup: CDR1 SGHVS, CDR2 FNYEAQ. CDR3 size: 17 residues. The DNA for the CDR3 is TGTGCCACCTTCAAGGGTTCGGGACAGGGGAGAGATCAGCCCCAGCATTTT. The encoded protein is CATFKGSGQGRDQPQHF.

This clonotype was found a few times. The V call is TRBV6-2 or TRBV6-3, the J call TRBJ2-3; the D is unclear. The V and J ends lost 0 bases and 11 bases respectively, with 12 bases between them. Germline V gene lookup returns CDR1 MNHEY and CDR2 SVGEGT. The CDR3 runs to 13 residues. Here the CDR3 reads CASSYSNGQGQYF. In DNA, the CDR3 is TGTGCCAGCAGTTACTCGAACGGGCAAGGGCAGTATTTT.

This clonotype was counted between two and nine times. This chain links TRBV6-5 with TRBJ2-3; D might be TRBD2 (6 bases). V lost 0 bases and J lost 5, with 6 bases in between. The CDR3 is made up of 13 amino acids. Germline CDR1 is MNHEY and CDR2 is SVGAGI. The CDR3 protein is CASSYSEGDTQYF. In DNA form, the CDR3 reads TGTGCCAGCAGTTACTCGGAGGGAGATACGCAGTATTTT.

This clonotype was picked up a small number of times. This rearrangement joins TRBV6-6 to TRBJ1-1; 7 bases map to TRBD1. Trimming cost V 2 bases and J 0 bases; bases outside gene matches: 3. The germline V gene has CDR1 MNHNY and CDR2 SVGAGI (reference sequence). The CDR3 spans 15 residues. The CDR3 DNA reads as TGTGCCAGCAGTTACACAGGGGAGTTGAACACTGAAGCTTTCTTT. Its protein product is CASSYTGELNTEAFF.

A few counts support this clonotype. The V gene is TRBV7-8, the J gene TRBJ2-1, with D unclear. This CDR3 has 13 residues. Germline V gives CDR1 SGHVS, CDR2 FQNEAQ. V was shortened by 2 bases and J by 4 bases, with 6 bases between the two germline ends. The CDR3 DNA follows: TGTGCCAGCAGCTTATACCAGTACAATGAGCAGTTCTTC. This translates into CASSLYQYNEQFF. Full variable domain (missing parts from reference TRBV7-8 and TRBJ2-1): GAGVSQSPRYKVAKRGQDVALRCDPISGHVSLFWYQQALGQGPEFLTYFQNEAQLDKSGLPSDRFFAERPEGSVSTLKIQRTQQEDSAVYLCASSLYQYNEQFFGPGTRLTVL.

This clonotype has only a few counts. V and J are TRBV6-5 and TRBJ2-7; D ambiguous. Trimming shortened V by 0 bases and J by 5 bases, and 14 bases separated the two germline ends. The CDR3 consists of 15 residues. The germline gives CDR1 MNHEY, CDR2 SVGAGI. CDR3 coding DNA: TGTGCCAGCAGTTACTCCCGGCTTACGGCGGACGAGCAGTACTTC. Translated: CASSYSRLTADEQYF.